This T cell receptor (beta chain) was found in a study of cytomegalovirus exposure and HLA in healthy donors. Study conclusions and caveats: Some V segments, TRBV6-2 and TRBV6-3 among them, were indistinguishable and were therefore excluded. Associated with cytomegalovirus, according to the listing, were some 180 TCR beta chains. About 90% or about 30% of the time was how often most TCR beta V segments were productive, according to an earlier analysis.

The CDR3 extends over 18 amino acids. J gave up 1 base and V 4 bases, and 11 bases lay outside the gene matches. Germline V lookup: CDR1 LGHNA, CDR2 YNFKEQ. Researchers ran the PCR with 60 Vbeta and 13 Jbeta primers. The assay was immunoSEQ multiplex PCR, and TCRdb's table has in-frame clones only and misses some. This table has roughly 180,000 clones, 70% to 85% appearing once. Remarks on this clone: Its specificity is unknown.

Source material: PBMCs. This sequence joins TRBV4-2 and TRBJ1-5, with 9 nucleotides matching TRBD1. This sequence was found in a young woman in good health and CMV-seropositive. CDR3 amino acids: CASSREPLGQGSNQPQHF. Here the CDR3 DNA reads TGTGCCAGCAGCCGAGAGCCCCTTGGACAGGGGAGCAATCAGCCCCAGCATTTT.